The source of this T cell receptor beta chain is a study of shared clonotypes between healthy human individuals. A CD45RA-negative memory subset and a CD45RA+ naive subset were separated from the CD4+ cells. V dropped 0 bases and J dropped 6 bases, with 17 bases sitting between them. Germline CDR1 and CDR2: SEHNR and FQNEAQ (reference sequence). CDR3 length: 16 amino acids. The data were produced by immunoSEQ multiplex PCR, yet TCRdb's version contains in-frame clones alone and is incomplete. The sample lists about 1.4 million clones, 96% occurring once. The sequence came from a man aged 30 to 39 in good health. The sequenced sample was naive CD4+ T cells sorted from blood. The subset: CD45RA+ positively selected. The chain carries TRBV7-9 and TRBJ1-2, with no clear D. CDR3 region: CASSLALGRESNGYTF. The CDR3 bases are TGTGCCAGCAGCTTAGCGCTGGGCAGAGAGTCTAATGGCTACACCTTC.